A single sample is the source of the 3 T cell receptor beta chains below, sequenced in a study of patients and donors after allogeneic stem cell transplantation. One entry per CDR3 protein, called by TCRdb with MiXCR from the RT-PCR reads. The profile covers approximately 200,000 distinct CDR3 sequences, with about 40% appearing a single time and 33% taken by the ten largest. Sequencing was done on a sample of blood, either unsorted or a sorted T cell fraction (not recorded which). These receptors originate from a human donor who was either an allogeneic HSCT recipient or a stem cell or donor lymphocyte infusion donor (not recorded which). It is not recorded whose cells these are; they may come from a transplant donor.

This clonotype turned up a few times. The CDR3 reads CSARGQGANGYTF. DNA for the CDR3: TGCAGTGCTAGAGGGCAGGGGGCGAATGGCTACACCTTC. The V call is TRBV20-1, the J call TRBJ1-2; 8 bases align to TRBD1. Trimming at V came to 1 base and at J to 6 bases, leaving 4 bases not matched to a gene. This CDR3 is 13 amino acids long. Germline values: CDR1 DFQATT, CDR2 SNEGSKA (reference sequence).

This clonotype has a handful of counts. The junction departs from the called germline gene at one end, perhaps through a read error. In DNA form, the CDR3 reads TGTGCCAGCAGGGAAACCGGGACCTCCTCCAATGAGCAGTTCTTC. As protein: CASRETGTSSNEQFF. The chain combines TRBV12-3 or TRBV12-4 with TRBJ2-1; the D call may be TRBD1 or TRBD2 (5 bases each). The CDR3 is 15 amino acids.

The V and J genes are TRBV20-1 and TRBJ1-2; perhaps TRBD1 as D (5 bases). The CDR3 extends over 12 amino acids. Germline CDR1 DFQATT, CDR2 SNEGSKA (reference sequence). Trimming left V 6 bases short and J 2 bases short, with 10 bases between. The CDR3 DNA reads TGCAGTGCGGAGGCAGGGAACTATGGCTACACCTTC. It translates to CSAEAGNYGYTF.